The rows below give T cell receptor beta chains drawn from one sample of a study of blood T cells in healthy people across ages. Each CDR3 protein gets one entry after TCRdb re-called the 5' RACE reads with MiXCR. The sample lists roughly 860,000 distinct CDR3 sequences, around 62% occurring once. The sample comprised blood. The receptors were sampled from a man aged 25 to 40 in good health. The CDR3 runs from the conserved cysteine through the conserved F or W. D genes are given only for firm matches. Expanded clones are given a class, and other clones once, few, many or no size at all.

cdr3_aa cdr3_nt v_call d_call j_call cdr3_length clone_size
CASSEEGMNYNEQFF TGTGCCAGCAGTGAAGAGGGGATGAACTACAATGAGCAGTTCTTC TRBV6-1 . TRBJ2-1 15 .
CASRDGRDYNSPLHF TGCGCCAGCCGGGACGGGCGGGATTATAATTCACCCCTCCACTTT TRBV5-1 . TRBJ1-6 15 .
CASSSGGPSTDTQYF TGTGCCAGCAGCTCCGGGGGGCCGAGCACAGATACGCAGTATTTT TRBV7-6 . TRBJ2-3 15 .
CAISDPRGDRANTEAFF TGTGCCATCAGTGACCCACGAGGGGACAGGGCCAACACTGAAGCTTTCTTT TRBV10-3 TRBD1 TRBJ1-1 17 .
CASSVGGPPSYEQYF TGTGCCAGCAGCGTAGGGGGACCACCCTCCTACGAGCAGTACTTC TRBV9 . TRBJ2-7 15 .
CSVEGRGADGYTF TGCAGCGTCGAAGGTCGGGGGGCCGATGGCTACACCTTC TRBV29-1 . TRBJ1-2 13 .
CSVERRGPIYGYTF TGCAGTGTTGAGCGGAGGGGGCCGATCTATGGCTACACCTTC TRBV20-1 TRBD1 TRBJ1-2 14 .
CASSSLPGELFF TGTGCCAGCAGCTCGCTCCCCGGGGAGCTGTTTTTT TRBV7-8 . TRBJ2-2 12 .
CASSLVMGHPSYDEQFF TGTGCCAGCAGCTTAGTAATGGGGCACCCAAGCTACGATGAGCAGTTCTTC TRBV7-2 . TRBJ2-1 17 .
CASSFQESSYEQYF TGCGCCAGCAGCTTTCAGGAGAGTTCCTACGAGCAGTACTTC TRBV5-1 . TRBJ2-7 14 .
CAGRISGNGNQPQHF TGCGCCGGCAGGATCTCGGGGAATGGCAATCAGCCCCAGCATTTT TRBV6-5 . TRBJ1-5 15 .
CASSRTGTPPFETQYF TGCGCCAGCAGCAGAACCGGGACACCTCCTTTCGAGACCCAGTACTTC TRBV5-1 . TRBJ2-5 16 .
CASSLTSGGAADTQYF TGTGCCAGCAGCTTGACGAGCGGGGGGGCGGCAGATACGCAGTATTTT TRBV7-2 TRBD2 TRBJ2-3 16 few
CASSVVRQASSYEQYF TGTGCCAGCAGCGTAGTAAGGCAGGCCTCTTCCTACGAGCAGTACTTC TRBV9 . TRBJ2-7 16 .
CASSYLGALENEQFF TGCGCCAGCAGCTACTTGGGGGCCCTGGAGAATGAGCAGTTCTTC TRBV5-1 . TRBJ2-1 15 few
CAISAGQGASYEQYF TGTGCCATCAGTGCGGGACAGGGGGCTTCCTACGAGCAGTACTTC TRBV10-3 TRBD1 TRBJ2-7 15 .